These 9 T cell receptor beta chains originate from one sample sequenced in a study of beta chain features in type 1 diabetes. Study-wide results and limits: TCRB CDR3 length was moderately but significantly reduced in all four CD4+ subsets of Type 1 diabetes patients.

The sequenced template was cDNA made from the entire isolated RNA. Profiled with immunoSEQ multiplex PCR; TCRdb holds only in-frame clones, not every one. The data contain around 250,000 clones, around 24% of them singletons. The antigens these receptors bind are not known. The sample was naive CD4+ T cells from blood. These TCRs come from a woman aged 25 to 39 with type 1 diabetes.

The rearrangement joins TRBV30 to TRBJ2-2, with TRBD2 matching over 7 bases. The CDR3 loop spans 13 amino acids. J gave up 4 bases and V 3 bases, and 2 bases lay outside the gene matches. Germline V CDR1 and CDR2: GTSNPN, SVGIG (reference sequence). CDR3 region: CAWRLAPTGELFF. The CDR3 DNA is TGTGCCTGGAGACTAGCGCCCACCGGGGAGCTGTTTTTT.

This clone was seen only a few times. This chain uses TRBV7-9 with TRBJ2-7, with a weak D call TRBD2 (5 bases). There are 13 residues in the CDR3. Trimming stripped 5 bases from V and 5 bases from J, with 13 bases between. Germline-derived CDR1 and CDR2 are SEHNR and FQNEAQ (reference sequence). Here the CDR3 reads CASSIFDGNEQYF. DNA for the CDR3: TGTGCCAGCAGCATTTTCGACGGGAACGAGCAGTACTTC.

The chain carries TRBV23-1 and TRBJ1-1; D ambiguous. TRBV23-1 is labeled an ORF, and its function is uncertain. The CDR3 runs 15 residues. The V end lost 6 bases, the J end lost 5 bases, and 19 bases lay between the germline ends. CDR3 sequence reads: CASRPSDWARTEAFF. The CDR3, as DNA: TGCGCCAGCAGACCCTCGGACTGGGCGAGAACTGAAGCTTTCTTT.

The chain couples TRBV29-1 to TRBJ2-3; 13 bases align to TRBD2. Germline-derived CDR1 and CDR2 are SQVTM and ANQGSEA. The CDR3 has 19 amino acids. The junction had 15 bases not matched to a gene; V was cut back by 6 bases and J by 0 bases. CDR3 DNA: TGCAGCGTCGAAACCGGGACTAGCGGGAAAGGTCCGAGCACAGATACGCAGTATTTT. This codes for CSVETGTSGKGPSTDTQYF.

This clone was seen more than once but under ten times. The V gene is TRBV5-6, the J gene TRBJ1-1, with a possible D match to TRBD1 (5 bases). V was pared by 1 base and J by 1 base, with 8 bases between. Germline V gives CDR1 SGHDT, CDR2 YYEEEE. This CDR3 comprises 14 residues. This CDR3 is CASSLWGRNTEAFF. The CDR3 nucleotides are TGTGCCAGCAGCTTGTGGGGCCGGAACACTGAAGCTTTCTTT.

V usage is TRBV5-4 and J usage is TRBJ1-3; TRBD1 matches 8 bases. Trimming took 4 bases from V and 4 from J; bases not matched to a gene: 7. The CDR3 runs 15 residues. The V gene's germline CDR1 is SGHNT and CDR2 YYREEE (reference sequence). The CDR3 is CASSSPGQEGNTIYF. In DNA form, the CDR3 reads TGTGCCAGCAGCAGTCCGGGACAGGAGGGAAACACCATATATTTT. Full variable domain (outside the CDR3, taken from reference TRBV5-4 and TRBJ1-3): ETGVTQSPTHLIKTRGQQVTLRCSSQSGHNTVSWYQQALGQGPQFIFQYYREEENGRGNFPPRFSGLQFPNYSSELNVNALELDDSALYLCASSSPGQEGNTIYFGEGSWLTVV.

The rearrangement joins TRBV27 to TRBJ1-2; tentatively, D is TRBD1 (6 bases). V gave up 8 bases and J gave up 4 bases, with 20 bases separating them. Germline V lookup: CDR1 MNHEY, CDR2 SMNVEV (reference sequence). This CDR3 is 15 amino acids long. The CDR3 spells CASSPARGQGYGYTF. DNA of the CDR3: TGTGCCAGCTCCCCCGCCAGGGGCCAGGGCTATGGCTACACCTTC.

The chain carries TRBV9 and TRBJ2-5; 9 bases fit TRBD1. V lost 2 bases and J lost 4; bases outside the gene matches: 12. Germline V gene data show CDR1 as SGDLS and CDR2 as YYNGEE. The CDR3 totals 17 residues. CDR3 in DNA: TGTGCCAGCAGCGTCTCATCTGGGACAGGGTGGGTAGAGACCCAGTACTTC. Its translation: CASSVSSGTGWVETQYF.

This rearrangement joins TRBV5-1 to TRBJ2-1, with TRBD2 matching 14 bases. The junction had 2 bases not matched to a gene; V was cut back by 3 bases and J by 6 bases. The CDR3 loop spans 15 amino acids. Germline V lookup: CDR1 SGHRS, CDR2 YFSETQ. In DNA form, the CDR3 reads TGCGCCAGCAGCTGGGGGACTAGCGGGAGCAATGAGCAGTTCTTC. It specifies CASSWGTSGSNEQFF.